The present T cell receptor beta chain was sequenced within a study of shared clonotypes between healthy human individuals (dated by TCRdb to 2018 to 2021). About the investigation overall: The cohort comprised a couple of women and a few men aged 18 to 49 years. For each donor, CD4 naive and CD4 memory were each run on three plates, CD8 naive on two plates, and CD8 memory on one plate. To estimate repertoire size and how much clonotype sharing occurs between individuals, the study deeply sequenced the blood TCR repertoires of about 5 healthy adults. Libraries were prepared and TCR repertoires were sequenced by different laboratories using diverse techniques, in order to increase sequencing depth and limit assay-specific biases. Each donor's leukapheresis produced roughly between about 0.9 and 9.5 billion PBMCs. The paper's findings and limits, for the study overall: Sampling was restricted to blood, and TCR repertoires in tissues likely differ from the TCR repertoires found in blood. Larger estimated clonotype richness was generally found for naive subsets than for memory subsets. Based on pairwise subsampling, the degree of clonotype sharing among donors was expected to be affected by sequencing depth. Sharing across a few donors was observed for roughly 5% of naive CD4, less than 4% of naive CD8, about 2.3% of memory CD4, and over 0.3% of memory CD8 clonotypes. Even with the large sequencing depth, rarefaction of the sorted-subset datasets indicated that sequencing was incomplete. The small number of donors limited the genetic and exposure-history diversity represented. Compared with non-shared clonotypes, the clonotypes found in all four sorted-subset donors had higher generation probabilities.

Using the deep immunoSEQ assay, multiplex PCR amplified TCR CDR3 regions from genomic DNA. Extracted genomic DNA from each cell subset was spread evenly across all wells of several immunoSEQ 96-well plates, with each plate serving as a replicate. For sorted subsets, 200 to 250 ng of genomic DNA, equivalent to some 30,000 T cell genomes, went into each replicate PCR. The purified libraries were quantified using a Qubit 3.0 fluorometer, sized with a Bioanalyzer 2100, and then quantified again using the KAPA Library Quantification kit. Every immunoSEQ 96-well plate was sequenced on a separate single-read 150-cycle Illumina NextSeq 550 flow cell. In the original analysis: Because the immunoSEQ output held only junctional sequences and lacked quality scores, the filtering could not match the filtering applied to full-length reads. Sequences were annotated with PyIR, a Python wrapper for IgBLAST v1.9, and V/J genes and CDR3 were assigned using IMGT germline references. Reads were removed for weak V/J assignments (E-value above 1e-6), missing CDR3, stop codons, out-of-frame junctions, or ambiguous translated residues. A V3J clonotype was defined by an identical inferred V gene, J gene, and CDR3 amino acid sequence. The percentage overlap between two repertoires was calculated by dividing the number of shared unique clonotypes by the size of the smaller repertoire. Richness of each repertoire was evaluated using RTK rarefaction, the Chao1 estimator, and Recon v2.1 estimates of unobserved clonotypes. For all TCRbeta clonotypes obtained by the gDNA method from a few donors, generation probabilities were computed with OLGA. Sourced from immuneACCESS, this table was stored by TCRdb with only in-frame sequences that have V and J called. A share of the clones is absent; for the studies checked, an unresolved V gene accounts for under half, and the remainder has no known explanation. The DNA was the basis for D and trimming; V, J and clone size are from that table. This sample is represented by 950,000 to 1,200,000 clones; 77% of them were singletons. Jointly, the top ten make up roughly 0.9% of the sample.

The sample holds one count of this clone. The target of this receptor is not known. Nothing much larger sits one base from this clone, and base qualities are not available. From its cysteine to its phenylalanine, the CDR3 spans 15 amino acids. Solely the CDR3 DNA is kept, with 45 bases framed from the first base. From V the trimming removes 0 bases and from J it removes 6 bases, while the gene matches leave 5 bases of the junction unaccounted for. In the germline V gene, CDR1 corresponds to SGDLS and CDR2 to YYNGEE. Donors were healthy HIV-negative adults with no recently reported acute infections or vaccinations. Every donor was a Caucasian adult residing in Nashville, Tennessee, USA. CD4+ T cells were enriched by magnetic negative selection; naive cells were then positively selected on CD45RA, and the negative fraction formed the memory subset. After blood collection by leukapheresis, PBMCs were isolated using Ficoll-Histopaque density gradient centrifugation and then cryopreserved in the vapor phase of liquid nitrogen. Purity and quantity of every magnetically sorted T cell population were checked by analytical flow cytometry. Genomic DNA was isolated from every sorted fraction and measured by UV absorbance on a Nanodrop 2000c.

The sequence joins TRBV9 to TRBJ2-3; 9 junctional bases match TRBD2. The receptor was isolated from a man in his late teens or twenties in good health. Some clones in this sample may be carry-over from other donors' samples. Sequenced sample: memory CD4+ T cells from PBMCs. The sample's cell subset or site label is to be understood as: CD45RA-negative fraction. The CDR3 protein sequence reads: CASSVVAGVGDTQYF. The base sequence is TGTGCCAGCAGCGTAGTAGCGGGAGTGGGGGATACGCAGTATTTT.